Following are 31 T cell receptor beta chains from one sample sequenced in a study of shared clonotypes between healthy human individuals. Here immunoSEQ multiplex PCR was the method, and the copy in TCRdb shows in-frame clones only, minus some. The data hold roughly 1,600,000 clones, with approximately 98.5% observed a single time. The material sequenced was naive CD4+ T cells sorted from blood. As for subset: CD45RA+ positively selected. The receptors derive from a man under 40 in good health.

V is TRBV7-2 and J is TRBJ2-7; D is uncertain. The germline V and J ends were trimmed by 2 bases and 2 bases, with 16 bases remaining between them. This CDR3 has 16 amino acids. CDR1 is SGHTA and CDR2 is FQGNSA in the germline V gene. The CDR3 DNA sequence: TGTGCCAGCAGCTTACGGCAGCCCCCAACCACCTACGAGCAGTACTTC. This gives the protein CASSLRQPPTTYEQYF.

The chain carries TRBV30 and TRBJ2-4; D may be TRBD1 (6 bases). The CDR3 totals 14 residues. CDR1 and CDR2 (germline): GTSNPN, SVGIG (reference sequence). Deletions cut 1 base from V and 7 bases from J, with 14 bases between. As DNA, the CDR3 is TGTGCCTGGAGTGCAGGGGTAGTAGCTAACATTCAGTACTTC. Translating gives CAWSAGVVANIQYF. The full variable domain, completed using reference TRBV30 and TRBJ2-4, is SQTIHQWPATLVQPVGSPLSLECTVEGTSNPNLYWYRQAAGRGLQLLFYSVGIGQISSEVPQNLSASRPQDRQFILSSKKLLLSDSGFYLCAWSAGVVANIQYFGAGTRLSVL.

On this clone: The same CDR3 can be traced to other DNA sequences in this sample. The rearrangement joins TRBV27 to TRBJ2-2; no clear D. CDR1 MNHEY and CDR2 SMNVEV come from the germline V gene (reference sequence). The CDR3 extends over 14 amino acids. The V end was cut by 6 bases, the J end by 0 bases, with 8 bases between. The CDR3 loop reads CASRRTANTGELFF. CDR3 in DNA: TGTGCCAGCAGACGAACAGCGAACACCGGGGAGCTGTTTTTT.

The rearrangement joins TRBV19 to TRBJ2-4; D not certain. The length of the CDR3 is 13 residues. The V end lost 0 bases, the J end lost 6 bases, and 6 bases lay between the germline ends. In germline, CDR1 is LNHDA, CDR2 SQIVND (reference sequence). The CDR3: CASSIEVLNIQYF. The CDR3, as DNA: TGTGCCAGTAGTATAGAGGTATTAAACATTCAGTACTTC.

The V gene is TRBV9, the J gene TRBJ2-1; D uncertain. V lost 0 bases to trimming and J lost 10 bases, with 20 bases between them. CDR1 and CDR2 (germline): SGDLS, YYNGEE. This CDR3 spans 16 amino acids. CDR3 residues: CASSVASAHDPWEQFF. CDR3 nucleotide sequence: TGTGCCAGCAGCGTAGCTTCGGCCCACGACCCCTGGGAGCAGTTCTTC.

As regards this clone: Other DNA sequences of this sample code for an identical CDR3. The chain has TRBV9 and TRBJ2-2, with D possibly being TRBD2 (6 bases). This CDR3 comprises 15 residues. Deletions cut 0 bases from V and 0 bases from J, with 6 bases between. Germline CDR1 is SGDLS and CDR2 is YYNGEE. The DNA for the CDR3 is TGTGCCAGCAGCGTAGCGGGGGCGAACACCGGGGAGCTGTTTTTT. Its protein product is CASSVAGANTGELFF.

The chain recombines TRBV7-8 with TRBJ2-2; D is unclear. The CDR3 spans 13 residues. V shed 0 bases and J shed 6 bases, with 5 bases lying between them. Germline V gene data show CDR1 as SGHVS and CDR2 as FQNEAQ. CDR3 loop: CASSLAMAGELFF. CDR3 sequence (DNA): TGTGCCAGCAGCTTAGCGATGGCCGGGGAGCTGTTTTTT. Filled out from reference TRBV7-8 and TRBJ2-2, the complete variable domain reads GAGVSQSPRYKVAKRGQDVALRCDPISGHVSLFWYQQALGQGPEFLTYFQNEAQLDKSGLPSDRFFAERPEGSVSTLKIQRTQQEDSAVYLCASSLAMAGELFFGEGSRLTVL.

This chain links TRBV28 with TRBJ2-5, with 8 bases matching TRBD1. The germline gives CDR1 MDHEN, CDR2 SYDVKM. V was clipped by 6 bases and J by 7 bases; unmatched bases: 7. This CDR3 contains 13 residues. The DNA of the CDR3 is TGTGCCAGCAGCGGACAGGGTTTGGGGACCCAGTACTTC. This translates into CASSGQGLGTQYF.

The V call is TRBV5-1, the J call TRBJ2-7, with D hard to call. Germline CDR1 and CDR2: SGHRS and YFSETQ. V gave up 5 bases and J gave up 4 bases, with 16 bases separating them. The CDR3 spans 14 residues. Here the CDR3 DNA reads TGCGCCAGCAGTTGGCGCCCGGCCGCATACGAGCAGTACTTC. Its translation: CASSWRPAAYEQYF.

The chain employs TRBV5-6 and TRBJ2-5; TRBD2 matches at 8 bases. CDR1 is SGHDT, CDR2 YYEEEE, per germline. CDR3 length equals 14 residues. After removal of 0 bases from V and 4 bases from J, the junction contained 2 bases not matched to a gene. CDR3 bases: TGTGCCAGCAGCTTGGGCGGGAGGATAGAGACCCAGTACTTC. Its translation: CASSLGGRIETQYF.

This chain uses TRBV7-8 with TRBJ1-2, with D possibly matching TRBD1 (6 bases). The germline gives CDR1 SGHVS, CDR2 FQNEAQ. Trimming cost V 5 bases and J 2 bases, with 18 bases left between them. The CDR3 has 16 residues. CDR3 amino acids: CASSRQLGQQNYGYTF. The CDR3 DNA sequence: TGTGCCAGCAGCCGACAGTTAGGACAGCAAAACTATGGCTACACCTTC.

Written as DNA, the CDR3 is TGTGCCAGCAGCTTAGTGGCTAGCGGGTCCGCCTACGAGCAGTACTTC. It codes for CASSLVASGSAYEQYF. The chain uses TRBV11-2 and TRBJ2-7, with 8 bases matching TRBD2. The CDR3 runs 16 residues. J was trimmed by 2 bases and V by 1 base; bases with no gene match: 7. CDR1 is SGHAT, CDR2 FQNNGV, per germline.

This clone appeared a single time. The chain employs TRBV19 and TRBJ2-3, with 8 positions matching TRBD2. With V trimmed by 2 bases and J by 1 base, 5 bases remained unmatched. The CDR3 covers 16 residues. The germline gives CDR1 LNHDA, CDR2 SQIVND (reference sequence). The CDR3 bases are TGTGCCAGTAGTATAACCGGGAGGGGGGGCACAGATACGCAGTATTTT. It yields the protein CASSITGRGGTDTQYF.

The chain employs TRBV29-1 and TRBJ1-1, with D unclear. With 2 bases removed from V and 1 base from J, the gap between germline ends came to 8 bases. This CDR3 is 13 amino acids long. CDR1 is SQVTM and CDR2 is ANQGSEA in the germline V gene. In DNA form, the CDR3 reads TGCAGCGTTGAAACCTGGTCGAACACTGAAGCTTTCTTT. Translated: CSVETWSNTEAFF.

The gene calls are TRBV6-6 and TRBJ2-7, with D perhaps TRBD1 (5 bases). The CDR3 covers 13 residues. Germline CDR1 reads MNHNY; CDR2 reads SVGAGI (reference sequence). V was trimmed by 7 bases and J by 1 base, leaving 11 bases between them. The CDR3 coding sequence is TGTGCCAGCACCCTGGGGCCATCCTACGAGCAGTACTTC. Translating gives CASTLGPSYEQYF.

CDR3 bases: TGTGCCAGCAGTGTACTAGCGGGAAGCTCCTACAATGAGCAGTTCTTC. As protein: CASSVLAGSSYNEQFF. The chain has TRBV7-2 and TRBJ2-1; 10 bases line up with TRBD2. CDR1 SGHTA and CDR2 FQGNSA come from the germline V gene. This CDR3 region has 16 residues. V gave up 6 bases and J gave up 0 bases; unmatched junction bases: 5.

The V and J genes are TRBV5-8 and TRBJ2-1, with 10 bases lining up with TRBD2. The CDR3 contains 15 residues. V lost 4 bases and J lost 4; bases outside the gene matches: 5. CDR1 is SGHTS and CDR2 is YDEGEE in the germline V gene. The CDR3 region is CASSLRLAGYNEQFF. The CDR3 bases are TGTGCCAGCAGCCTACGACTAGCGGGTTACAATGAGCAGTTCTTC.

This chain links TRBV7-9 with TRBJ2-5, with 14 bases that match TRBD2. Germline V gene data show CDR1 as SEHNR and CDR2 as FQNEAQ (reference sequence). J gave up 5 bases and V 5 bases, and 10 bases lay outside the gene matches. The CDR3 contains 17 residues. The CDR3: CASSPGLAGGPLETQYF. The CDR3 DNA follows: TGTGCCAGCAGCCCAGGACTAGCGGGAGGACCACTGGAGACCCAGTACTTC.

This chain uses TRBV6-1 with TRBJ1-3, with TRBD1 identical over 8 bases. This CDR3 region has 15 residues. The junction had 5 bases not matched to a gene; V was cut back by 4 bases and J by 3 bases. Germline CDR1 MNHNS, CDR2 SASEGT. This CDR3 reads CASSVDRGGGNTIYF. As DNA, the CDR3 is TGTGCCAGCAGTGTTGACAGGGGAGGTGGAAACACCATATATTTT.

This chain connects TRBV29-1 to TRBJ2-3; D gene unclear. The V gene lost 3 bases and the J gene lost 8 bases, with 9 bases spanning the gap. CDR1 SQVTM and CDR2 ANQGSEA come from the germline V gene. The CDR3 spans 11 residues. CDR3: CSVDPASTQYF. In DNA form, the CDR3 reads TGCAGCGTTGATCCAGCAAGTACGCAGTATTTT.

The rearrangement uses TRBV5-5 and TRBJ2-1; no clear D gene. V shed 4 bases and J shed 0 bases, with 14 bases lying between them. Germline values: CDR1 SGHKS, CDR2 YYEKEE (reference sequence). The CDR3 spans 16 residues. As DNA, the CDR3 is TGTGCCAGCAGCCGGCTGTCGGGCAGCTCCTACAATGAGCAGTTCTTC. This sequence encodes CASSRLSGSSYNEQFF.

This chain uses TRBV5-1 with TRBJ2-1; maybe TRBD2 (5 bases). This CDR3 has 14 amino acids. The V end was cut by 5 bases, the J end by 10 bases, with 19 bases between. Germline CDR1 is SGHRS and CDR2 is YFSETQ. CDR3 residues: CASSSDSGVKEQFF. In DNA form, the CDR3 reads TGCGCCAGCAGTTCGGACTCCGGGGTCAAGGAGCAGTTCTTC.

The chain links TRBV18 to TRBJ1-1; 7 positions agree with TRBD1. The ends lost 2 bases at V and 1 base at J; junction bases unmatched: 7. There are 16 residues in the CDR3. CDR1 KGHSH and CDR2 LQKENI come from the germline V gene. The DNA of the CDR3 is TGTGCCAGCTCACCAGAGGGGGCTCGGCGGAACACTGAAGCTTTCTTT. Its protein is CASSPEGARRNTEAFF.

The rearrangement uses TRBV10-3 and TRBJ2-7; D is possibly TRBD2 (6 bases). V shed 4 bases and J shed 2 bases, with 9 bases lying between them. CDR1 is ENHRY, CDR2 SYGVKD, per germline. The CDR3 is 13 amino acids. The CDR3 DNA follows: TGTGCCATCAGTGGCGGGATCCCCTACGAGCAGTACTTC. This codes for CAISGGIPYEQYF.

For the CDR3, the DNA is TGTGCCAGCAGCGTGGGTGGACCGATGAACACTGAAGCTTTCTTT. Protein: CASSVGGPMNTEAFF. This chain connects TRBV5-4 to TRBJ1-1; D not resolved. V shed 4 bases and J shed 0 bases, with 13 bases lying between them. Germline V gives CDR1 SGHNT, CDR2 YYREEE (reference sequence). The CDR3 sequence is 15 residues long.

The rearrangement uses TRBV16 and TRBJ2-2; maybe TRBD2 (6 bases). The V end lost 8 bases, the J end lost 2 bases, and 12 bases lay between the germline ends. Germline V lookup: CDR1 KGHSY, CDR2 FQNENV. This CDR3 contains 14 residues. In nucleotides, the CDR3 is TGTGCCAGCCGGCGGGACCCAAACACCGGGGAGCTGTTTTTT. Its protein is CASRRDPNTGELFF.

The chain employs TRBV4-1 and TRBJ2-2, with 11 bases identical to TRBD2. Germline CDR1 is MGHRA and CDR2 is YSYEKL. The CDR3 loop spans 17 amino acids. J was trimmed by 6 bases and V by 4 bases; bases with no gene match: 10. CDR3 coding DNA: TGCGCCAGCAGCCGGGATAGCGGGAGGGAGAGGGCCGGGGAGCTGTTTTTT. It codes for CASSRDSGRERAGELFF.

Regarding this clone: Other nucleotide sequences from this sample produce the same CDR3. The rearrangement links TRBV28 to TRBJ1-5, with D hard to call. Germline CDR1 and CDR2: MDHEN and SYDVKM. The CDR3 runs 12 residues. The V end lost 6 bases, the J end lost 2 bases, and 5 bases lay between the germline ends. The CDR3 DNA reads as TGTGCCAGCAGGGTTGGCAATCAGCCCCAGCATTTT. Translating it yields CASRVGNQPQHF. Full variable domain (outside the CDR3, taken from reference TRBV28 and TRBJ1-5): DVKVTQSSRYLVKRTGEKVFLECVQDMDHENMFWYRQDPGLGLRLIYFSYDVKMKEKGDIPEGYSVSREKKERFSLILESASTNQTSMYLCASRVGNQPQHFGDGTRLSIL.

V usage is TRBV18 and J usage is TRBJ2-6; TRBD2 agrees at 11 bases. The V and J ends lost 11 bases and 2 bases, in that order; junction bases with no gene match: 14. Germline CDR1 reads KGHSH; CDR2 reads LQKENI. The CDR3 contains 18 residues. The CDR3 spells CAPYQLLAGVPGANVLTF. For the CDR3, the DNA is TGTGCCCCCTACCAACTACTAGCGGGAGTCCCTGGGGCCAACGTCCTGACTTTC.

The V gene is TRBV28, the J gene TRBJ2-4, with D possibly matching TRBD1 (6 bases). The length of the CDR3 is 16 residues. V was pared by 5 bases and J by 0 bases, with 14 bases between. The V gene's germline CDR1 is MDHEN and CDR2 SYDVKM. CDR3 bases: TGTGCCAGCAGTCCTTTATACAGGGTAGCCAAAAACATTCAGTACTTC. Its protein is CASSPLYRVAKNIQYF.

The rearrangement uses TRBV18 and TRBJ2-1; TRBD1 matches 7 bases. The CDR3 loop spans 15 amino acids. V lost 3 bases, J lost 4 bases, and 6 bases stayed unmatched. Germline V CDR1 and CDR2: KGHSH, LQKENI. The DNA of the CDR3 is TGTGCCAGCTCACCGAATTCGGGACAGTACAATGAGCAGTTCTTC. Amino acid sequence: CASSPNSGQYNEQFF.